Each of the 29 T cell receptor beta chains below was sequenced from the same sample in a study of shared clonotypes between healthy human individuals. Measured with immunoSEQ multiplex PCR; TCRdb has only the in-frame clones, and not every one. The table lists under 750,000 clones, just under 75% of them singletons. The sequencing input was memory CD4+ T cells sorted from blood. The subset was: CD45RA-negative fraction. The receptors derive from a woman in her twenties or thirties in good health.

The rearrangement links TRBV29-1 to TRBJ2-7; 7 positions match TRBD1. The CDR3 spans 12 residues. Looked up from germline, CDR1 is SQVTM and CDR2 is ANQGSEA. Trimming at V came to 0 bases and at J to 5 bases, leaving 1 base not matched to a gene. CDR3 protein: CSVEETGNEQYF. CDR3 bases: TGCAGCGTTGAAGAGACAGGGAACGAGCAGTACTTC.

The CDR3 DNA sequence: TGTGCCACCGTTATTACTAGCGGGGCCTACGAGCAGTACTTC. Encoded protein: CATVITSGAYEQYF. This chain links TRBV6-1 with TRBJ2-7; 10 nucleotides agree with TRBD2. The CDR3 loop spans 14 amino acids. The J segment lost 2 bases and the V segment lost 10 bases, leaving 8 bases of the junction unmatched. Germline CDR1 MNHNS, CDR2 SASEGT.

This clone was counted a few times. This rearrangement joins TRBV20-1 to TRBJ1-2, with D perhaps TRBD1 (5 bases). Trimming shortened V by 5 bases and J by 8 bases, and 12 bases separated the two germline ends. The V gene's germline CDR1 is DFQATT and CDR2 SNEGSKA (reference sequence). The length of the CDR3 is 11 residues. The CDR3 loop is CSAGTDGGYTF. The CDR3 nucleotides are TGCAGTGCTGGGACCGACGGAGGCTACACCTTC.

The chain has TRBV6-5 and TRBJ2-5, with TRBD1 matching over 7 bases. Losses at the gene ends were 5 bases for V and 4 bases for J; bases not matched to a gene: 7. The CDR3 contains 14 residues. Germline CDR1 reads MNHEY; CDR2 reads SVGAGI. In DNA, the CDR3 is TGTGCCAGCAGTCCTAACCGACAGGGAGAGACCCAGTACTTC. This sequence encodes CASSPNRQGETQYF.

CDR3 sequence (DNA): TGTGCCAGCAGAGACCGGGACAGGTCCAACACTGAAGCTTTCTTT. Translated: CASRDRDRSNTEAFF. This chain joins TRBV6-4 and TRBJ1-1, with 8 positions matching TRBD1. From germline, CDR1 is MRHNA and CDR2 SNTAGT. Germline trimming cut 6 bases from V and 2 bases from J; bases unmatched to any gene: 8. CDR3 length: 15 amino acids.

The J gene is TRBJ2-5, the V gene TRBV20-1; no reliable D call. Trimming removed 1 base at V and 5 bases at J, with 5 bases between. CDR1 DFQATT and CDR2 SNEGSKA come from the germline V gene (reference sequence). The CDR3 spans 11 residues. CDR3: CSARGYETQYF. The CDR3 DNA sequence: TGCAGTGCTAGAGGGTATGAGACCCAGTACTTC.

This clone was found once. The V gene is TRBV9, the J gene TRBJ2-3; no reliable D call. Deletions cut 4 bases from V and 2 bases from J, with 14 bases between. The CDR3 is made up of 15 amino acids. The V gene's germline CDR1 is SGDLS and CDR2 YYNGEE. DNA of the CDR3: TGTGCCAGCAGCCCCAGACGGTGGACCACAGATACGCAGTATTTT. This encodes CASSPRRWTTDTQYF.

The chain links TRBV7-8 to TRBJ1-5; D is uncertain. Trimming stripped 2 bases from V and 0 bases from J, with 11 bases between. Per germline, CDR1 SGHVS and CDR2 FQNEAQ. The CDR3 extends over 16 amino acids. Here the CDR3 reads CASSLFGQDSNQPQHF. The CDR3 region has the DNA TGTGCCAGCAGCTTATTCGGGCAGGATAGCAATCAGCCCCAGCATTTT.

The CDR3 DNA reads TGTGCCAGCAGAGGACTGTATCAAGAGACCCAGTACTTC. It yields the protein CASRGLYQETQYF. The chain recombines TRBV27 with TRBJ2-5, with TRBD2 as a possible D gene (5 bases). CDR3 length: 13 residues. V lost 6 bases to trimming and J lost 2 bases, with 10 bases between them. The germline CDR1 and CDR2 sequences are MNHEY and SMNVEV (reference sequence).

The rearrangement uses TRBV6-1 and TRBJ2-1; D ambiguous. V was pared by 6 bases and J by 5 bases, with 17 bases between. Germline CDR1 MNHNS, CDR2 SASEGT. The CDR3 loop spans 15 amino acids. CDR3 DNA sequence: TGTGCCAGCAGAAACCTCGGCAGCCTTAACAATGAGCAGTTCTTC. Amino acids: CASRNLGSLNNEQFF.

This clone was picked up a small number of times. The chain is built from TRBV5-6 and TRBJ2-7; D remains ambiguous. The CDR3 covers 11 residues. Between the trimmed V and J ends, which lost 3 bases and 7 bases, there was a span of 8 bases. Germline V gene data show CDR1 as SGHDT and CDR2 as YYEEEE. The DNA for the CDR3 is TGTGCCAGCAGCTCATGGGGAGAGCAGTACTTC. Translating it yields CASSSWGEQYF.

V gene TRBV6-5 combines with J gene TRBJ2-7; TRBD2 agrees at 11 bases. J lost 6 bases, V lost 5 bases, and 9 bases had no gene match. Germline values: CDR1 MNHEY, CDR2 SVGAGI. This CDR3 is 15 amino acids long. The CDR3 DNA follows: TGTGCCAGCAGTAAAGTACTAGCGGGAGCCTCCGAGCAGTACTTC. This encodes CASSKVLAGASEQYF.

About this clone itself: The same CDR3 arises from other DNA sequences in this sample as well. This rearrangement joins TRBV29-1 to TRBJ2-1; tentatively, D is TRBD2 (6 bases). CDR1 is SQVTM and CDR2 is ANQGSEA in the germline V gene. The CDR3 is made up of 14 amino acids. The V end lost 6 bases, the J end lost 0 bases, and 12 bases lay between the germline ends. The CDR3 is CSVSRDSSYNEQFF. The DNA for the CDR3 is TGCAGCGTCTCCAGGGACTCCTCCTACAATGAGCAGTTCTTC.

This chain links TRBV30 with TRBJ1-1, with D perhaps TRBD1 (6 bases). The CDR3 is 15 amino acids. CDR1 GTSNPN and CDR2 SVGIG come from the germline V gene (reference sequence). V was trimmed by 2 bases and J by 5 bases, leaving 18 bases between them. CDR3 DNA sequence: TGTGCCTGGAGTTTGATGACAGGTCTCAAGACTGAAGCTTTCTTT. It is translated as CAWSLMTGLKTEAFF. Supplemented by reference TRBV30 and TRBJ1-1, the full variable domain reads SQTIHQWPATLVQPVGSPLSLECTVEGTSNPNLYWYRQAAGRGLQLLFYSVGIGQISSEVPQNLSASRPQDRQFILSSKKLLLSDSGFYLCAWSLMTGLKTEAFFGQGTRLTVV.

The gene calls are TRBV11-2 and TRBJ1-4; D possibly corresponds to TRBD1 (5 bases). V shed 1 base and J shed 0 bases, with 9 bases lying between them. The germline gives CDR1 SGHAT, CDR2 FQNNGV. This CDR3 has 16 amino acids. The CDR3 here is CASSLGQRTTNEKLFF. As DNA, the CDR3 is TGTGCCAGCAGCTTAGGACAGAGAACAACTAATGAAAAACTGTTTTTT.

V is TRBV6-5 and J is TRBJ2-3, with D possibly TRBD2 on 5 matching bases. The V end was cut by 4 bases, the J end by 8 bases, with 19 bases between. Per the germline V gene, CDR1 is MNHEY and CDR2 is SVGAGI. The CDR3 is made up of 15 amino acids. The CDR3 DNA follows: TGTGCCAGCAGTTTCCTTCGAGAAGCGGTGGGTACGCAGTATTTT. Translating it yields CASSFLREAVGTQYF.

As regards this clone: Since no conserved phenylalanine or tryptophan closes the CDR3, a read error is the likely cause. The DNA is left out, because the CDR3 cannot be placed on it with certainty; the CDR3 is given as TCRdb lists it. V gene TRBV27 combines with J gene TRBJ2-7; the DNA was not compared with TRBD2, the D call given in the table. The CDR3 is 13 residues long, counting both termini. CDR1 MNHEY and CDR2 SMNVEV come from the germline V gene (reference sequence). The CDR3 is CASSLQPGLAAHI.

This chain links TRBV19 with TRBJ1-4; D gene unclear. The germline V gene encodes CDR1 LNHDA and CDR2 SQIVND (reference sequence). CDR3 length equals 15 residues. The V end lost 6 bases, the J end lost 3 bases, and 14 bases lay between the germline ends. CDR3 in DNA: TGTGCCAGTAGAAGATCGTGGACGTCTAATGAAAAACTGTTTTTT. Its translation is CASRRSWTSNEKLFF.

Details on this clone: The sample contains more than one DNA sequence encoding this CDR3. The genes are TRBV10-3 and TRBJ1-4; 9 bases are a match to TRBD1. This CDR3 has 14 amino acids. The V gene's germline CDR1 is ENHRY and CDR2 SYGVKD. With V trimmed by 4 bases and J by 5 bases, 2 bases remained unmatched. CDR3 DNA: TGTGCCATCAGTGGGACAGGGGCAAATGAAAAACTGTTTTTT. This encodes CAISGTGANEKLFF.

The CDR3 loop is CASSDASGDRYNEQFF. The CDR3 region has the DNA TGCGCCAGCAGTGATGCTAGCGGGGACAGGTACAATGAGCAGTTCTTC. The rearrangement links TRBV10-1 to TRBJ2-1; tentatively, D is TRBD2 (9 bases). V lost 3 bases and J lost 4, with 16 bases in between. The CDR3 runs to 16 residues. Germline CDR1 reads WNHNN; CDR2 reads SYGVQD (reference sequence).

In the case of this clone: Other DNA sequences in this specimen translate into the identical CDR3. The V and J genes are TRBV19 and TRBJ1-2; unclear D gene. Trimming took off 3 bases at V and 2 bases at J, with 13 bases between the two ends. Looked up from germline, CDR1 is LNHDA and CDR2 is SQIVND (reference sequence). This CDR3 has 15 amino acids. The CDR3 region is CASSIGPAPNYGYTF. CDR3 nucleotides: TGTGCCAGTAGTATTGGCCCGGCCCCCAACTATGGCTACACCTTC.

J is TRBJ2-1 and V is TRBV4-2; possible D gene TRBD2, 6 bases. The CDR3 runs 18 residues. From germline, CDR1 is LGHNA and CDR2 YNFKEQ. Trimming took off 0 bases at V and 2 bases at J, with 17 bases between the two ends. CDR3 sequence: CASSQDPNSGTTYNEQFF. CDR3 in DNA: TGTGCCAGCAGCCAAGACCCCAATAGCGGAACAACCTACAATGAGCAGTTCTTC.

J is TRBJ1-1 and V is TRBV29-1, with D hard to call. V was trimmed by 8 bases and J by 2 bases, leaving 9 bases between them. The CDR3 is 11 amino acids. CDR1 and CDR2 from the germline V gene are SQVTM and ANQGSEA. The CDR3 loop is CSLRHNTEAFF. Written as DNA, the CDR3 is TGCAGCCTAAGACACAACACTGAAGCTTTCTTT.

The genes are TRBV28 and TRBJ2-7; D perhaps matches TRBD1 (6 bases). V shed 6 bases and J shed 1 base, with 13 bases lying between them. The germline V gene has CDR1 MDHEN and CDR2 SYDVKM. The CDR3 loop spans 14 amino acids. The CDR3 protein is CASRPGQPSYEQYF. Written as DNA, the CDR3 is TGTGCCAGCAGGCCGGGACAACCATCCTACGAGCAGTACTTC.

This sequence joins TRBV19 and TRBJ1-5; maybe TRBD1 (6 bases). V gave up 6 bases and J gave up 2 bases, with 17 bases separating them. The CDR3 is made up of 16 amino acids. Per the germline V gene, CDR1 is LNHDA and CDR2 is SQIVND (reference sequence). In DNA form, the CDR3 reads TGTGCCAGTAGCACAAACGGGCAGGGGCGCAATCAGCCCCAGCATTTT. The encoded protein is CASSTNGQGRNQPQHF.

The chain employs TRBV28 and TRBJ2-4, with D maybe TRBD1 (6 bases). V lost 6 bases and J 8 bases, leaving 11 bases between the germline ends. The CDR3 has 12 amino acids. Germline V CDR1 and CDR2: MDHEN, SYDVKM. CDR3 bases: TGTGCCAGCAGCTATAAGGGGGACATTCAGTACTTC. Translating it yields CASSYKGDIQYF.

This chain connects TRBV5-6 to TRBJ2-1, with 11 bases matching TRBD2. V gave up 2 bases and J gave up 1 base; unmatched junction bases: 2. From germline, CDR1 is SGHDT and CDR2 YYEEEE. CDR3 length equals 16 residues. The CDR3 DNA reads as TGTGCCAGCAGCTTTACTAGCGGGAGTTCCTACAATGAGCAGTTCTTC. Translated, it gives CASSFTSGSSYNEQFF.

The rearrangement links TRBV28 to TRBJ2-7, with 7 bases matching TRBD1. V gave up 4 bases and J gave up 3 bases; unmatched junction bases: 12. CDR3 length: 16 amino acids. Germline assignment: CDR1 MDHEN and CDR2 SYDVKM. This CDR3 is CASSSLSTGSSYEQYF. CDR3 DNA: TGTGCCAGCAGTTCCCTATCGACAGGGTCAAGCTACGAGCAGTACTTC.

The V call is TRBV25-1, the J call TRBJ2-3; weak D call: TRBD1 (6 bases). V was clipped by 6 bases and J by 2 bases, with 12 bases between them. The germline gives CDR1 MGHDK, CDR2 SYGVNS. The CDR3 sequence is 14 residues long. CDR3 residues: CASRHTGNTDTQYF. The CDR3 DNA follows: TGTGCCAGCAGGCATACAGGGAACACAGATACGCAGTATTTT.